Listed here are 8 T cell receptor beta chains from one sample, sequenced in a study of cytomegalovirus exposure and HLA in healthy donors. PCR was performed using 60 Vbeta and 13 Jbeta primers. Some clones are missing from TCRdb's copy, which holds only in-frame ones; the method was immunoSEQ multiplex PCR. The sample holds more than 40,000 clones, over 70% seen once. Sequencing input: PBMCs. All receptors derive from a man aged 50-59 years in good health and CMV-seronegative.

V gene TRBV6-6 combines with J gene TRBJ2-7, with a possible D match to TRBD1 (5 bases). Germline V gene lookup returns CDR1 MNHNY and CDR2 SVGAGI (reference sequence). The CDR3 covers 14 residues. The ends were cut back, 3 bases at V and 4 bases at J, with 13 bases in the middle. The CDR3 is CASSYDSSGYEQYF. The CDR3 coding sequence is TGTGCCAGCAGTTATGACAGCTCCGGATACGAGCAGTACTTC.

CDR3 sequence: CASSDPQGRAETQYF. For the CDR3, the DNA is TGTGCCAGCAGTGATCCCCAGGGGAGAGCGGAGACCCAGTACTTC. The chain has TRBV2 and TRBJ2-5, with a possible D match to TRBD1 (6 bases). V gave up 3 bases and J gave up 5 bases, with 16 bases separating them. CDR3 length equals 15 residues. In germline, CDR1 is SNHLY, CDR2 FYNNEI.

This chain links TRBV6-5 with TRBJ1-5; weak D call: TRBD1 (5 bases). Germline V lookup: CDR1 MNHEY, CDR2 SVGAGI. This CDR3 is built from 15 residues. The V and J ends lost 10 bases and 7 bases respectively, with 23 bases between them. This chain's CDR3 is CATKRADGGNQPQHF. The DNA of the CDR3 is TGTGCCACCAAGAGGGCGGATGGGGGGAACCAGCCCCAGCATTTT.

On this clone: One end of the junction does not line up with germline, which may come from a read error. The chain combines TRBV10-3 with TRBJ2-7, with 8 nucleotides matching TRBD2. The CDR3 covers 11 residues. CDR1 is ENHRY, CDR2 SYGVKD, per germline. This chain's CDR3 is CAISEGLATVF. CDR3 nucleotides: TGTGCCATCAGTGAGGGACTAGCAACGGTTTTC.

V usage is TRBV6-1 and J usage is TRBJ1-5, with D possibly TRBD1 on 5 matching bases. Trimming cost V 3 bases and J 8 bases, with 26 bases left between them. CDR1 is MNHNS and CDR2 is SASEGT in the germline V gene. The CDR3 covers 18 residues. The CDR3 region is CASSDNSRVMLSDKPQHF. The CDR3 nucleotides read TGTGCCAGCAGTGATAATTCCAGGGTTATGCTCAGTGATAAGCCCCAGCATTTT.

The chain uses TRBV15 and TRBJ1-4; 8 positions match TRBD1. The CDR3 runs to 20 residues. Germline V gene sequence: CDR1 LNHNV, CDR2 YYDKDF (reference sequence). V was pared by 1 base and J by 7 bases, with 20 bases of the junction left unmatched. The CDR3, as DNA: TGTGCCACCAGCAGAGTGGTTGGTCCAGGGGGCTCCAAAGAGACTGAAAAACTGTTTTTT. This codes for CATSRVVGPGGSKETEKLFF. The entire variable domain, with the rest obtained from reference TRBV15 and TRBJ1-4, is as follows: DAMVIQNPRYQVTQFGKPVTLSCSQTLNHNVMYWYQQKSSQAPKLLFHYYDKDFNNEADTPDNFQSRRPNTSFCFLDIRSPGLGDTAMYLCATSRVVGPGGSKETEKLFFGSGTQLSVL.

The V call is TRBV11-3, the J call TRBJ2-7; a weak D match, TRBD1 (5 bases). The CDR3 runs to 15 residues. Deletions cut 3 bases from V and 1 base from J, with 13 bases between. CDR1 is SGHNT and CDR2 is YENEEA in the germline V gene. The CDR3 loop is CASSFFPDRSYEQYF. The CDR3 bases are TGTGCCAGCAGCTTTTTTCCTGACAGATCCTACGAGCAGTACTTC.

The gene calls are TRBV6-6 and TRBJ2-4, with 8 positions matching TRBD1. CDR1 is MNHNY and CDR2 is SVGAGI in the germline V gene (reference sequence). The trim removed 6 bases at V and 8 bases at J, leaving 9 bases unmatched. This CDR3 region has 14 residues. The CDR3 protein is CASRKTGAADIQYF. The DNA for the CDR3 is TGTGCCAGCAGGAAGACAGGGGCAGCTGACATTCAGTACTTC.